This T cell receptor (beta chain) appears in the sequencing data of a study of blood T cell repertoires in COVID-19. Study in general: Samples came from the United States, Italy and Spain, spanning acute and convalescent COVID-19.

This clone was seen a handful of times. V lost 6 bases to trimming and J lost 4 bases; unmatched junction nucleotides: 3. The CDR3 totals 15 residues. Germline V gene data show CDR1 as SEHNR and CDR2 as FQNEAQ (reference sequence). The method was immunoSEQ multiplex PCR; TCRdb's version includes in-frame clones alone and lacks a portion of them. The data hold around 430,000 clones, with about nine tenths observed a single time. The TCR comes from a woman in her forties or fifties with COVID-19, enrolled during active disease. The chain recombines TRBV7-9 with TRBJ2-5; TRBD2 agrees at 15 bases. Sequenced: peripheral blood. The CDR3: CASRKGLAGGETQYF. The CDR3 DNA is TGTGCCAGCAGGAAGGGACTAGCGGGGGGAGAGACCCAGTACTTC.